Each of the 18 T cell receptor beta chains below was sequenced from the same sample in a study of graft-versus-host responses after intestinal transplantation. Profiling relied on immunoSEQ multiplex PCR, and the TCRdb table lists in-frame clones only, not all of them. Here the sample spans 77,000 or so clones, around 92% being singletons. The sample was PBMCs, taken 98 days after intestinal transplantation. These receptor sequences come from a human patient who received an intestinal transplant, so some T cells may come from the graft donor.

DNA for the CDR3: TGTGCCAGCAGTGACTCGCGGGGGGGCCCAGATACGCAGTATTTT. Amino acids: CASSDSRGGPDTQYF. The chain combines TRBV6-4 with TRBJ2-3; 9 bases are a match to TRBD2. The J segment lost 4 bases and the V segment lost 0 bases, leaving 2 bases of the junction unmatched. The CDR3 totals 15 residues. CDR1 and CDR2 (germline): MRHNA, SNTAGT.

For this clone: No conserved phenylalanine or tryptophan ends this CDR3, so it is likely a read error. This chain's CDR3 is CASSSIAESYEQYL. For the CDR3, the DNA is TGTGCCAGCAGTTCCATAGCGGAGTCCTACGAGCAGTACCTC. The chain carries TRBV28 and TRBJ2-7, with D maybe TRBD2 (6 bases). Germline CDR1 and CDR2: MDHEN and SYDVKM. The CDR3 contains 14 residues. With 4 bases removed from V and 1 base from J, the gap between germline ends came to 11 bases.

CDR3 DNA sequence: TGTGCCAGCAGTTACGGAGATGCGGAGACCCAGTACTTC. It specifies CASSYGDAETQYF. The V and J genes are TRBV6-5 and TRBJ2-5; D is unresolved. The CDR3 extends over 13 amino acids. The V gene's germline CDR1 is MNHEY and CDR2 SVGAGI. Between the trimmed V and J ends, which lost 2 bases and 5 bases, there was a span of 9 bases.

The rearrangement joins TRBV19 to TRBJ2-1; D is undetermined. Germline V gene sequence: CDR1 LNHDA, CDR2 SQIVND (reference sequence). This CDR3 has 14 amino acids. V lost 1 base and J 10 bases, leaving 14 bases between the germline ends. DNA of the CDR3: TGTGCCAGTAGTATAGGCCCCATAACAATGGAGCAGTTCTTC. The encoded protein is CASSIGPITMEQFF.

The table lists this clone with a count of one. The CDR3 loop reads CASSLGDTDTQYF. In DNA form, the CDR3 reads TGTGCCAGCAGTTTAGGAGACACAGATACGCAGTATTTT. The chain carries TRBV28 and TRBJ2-3; D ambiguous. V lost 2 bases, J lost 2 bases, and 5 bases lay in between. The CDR3 is made up of 13 amino acids. The germline gives CDR1 MDHEN, CDR2 SYDVKM. Full variable domain (missing parts from reference TRBV28 and TRBJ2-3): DVKVTQSSRYLVKRTGEKVFLECVQDMDHENMFWYRQDPGLGLRLIYFSYDVKMKEKGDIPEGYSVSREKKERFSLILESASTNQTSMYLCASSLGDTDTQYFGPGTRLTVL.

V and J are TRBV7-9 and TRBJ2-3; D not resolved. Deletions cut 1 base from V and 2 bases from J, with 16 bases between. CDR3 length: 17 amino acids. Germline lookup yields CDR1 SEHNR and CDR2 FQNEAQ (reference sequence). CDR3 coding DNA: TGTGCCAGCAGCTTAGGGGCGTCACAGTTTTACACAGATACGCAGTATTTT. Amino acids: CASSLGASQFYTDTQYF.

The chain carries TRBV28 and TRBJ2-5; D may correspond to TRBD1 or TRBD2 (5 bases each). The CDR3 totals 17 residues. Per the germline V gene, CDR1 is MDHEN and CDR2 is SYDVKM. Trimming pared 2 bases from V and 0 bases from J, leaving 16 bases between. The CDR3 bases are TGTGCCAGCAGTTTACGGGGTTTGGGGGTGTACCAAGAGACCCAGTACTTC. Amino acids: CASSLRGLGVYQETQYF.

The V call is TRBV6-5, the J call TRBJ2-4; 7 positions agree with TRBD1. V was clipped by 4 bases and J by 8 bases; unmatched bases: 8. This CDR3 spans 14 amino acids. Germline CDR1 reads MNHEY; CDR2 reads SVGAGI. CDR3 region: CASSSRRDRDIQYF. In nucleotides, the CDR3 is TGTGCCAGCAGTTCCCGCCGGGACAGAGACATTCAGTACTTC.

The V call is TRBV28, the J call TRBJ2-5; TRBD1 agrees at 8 bases. Germline V CDR1 and CDR2: MDHEN, SYDVKM. The CDR3 has 16 amino acids. Unmatched junction bases numbered 11, after V lost 3 bases and J lost 5 bases. Here the CDR3 reads CASSLVDRGVGETQYF. As DNA, the CDR3 is TGTGCCAGCAGTTTGGTCGACAGGGGAGTCGGGGAGACCCAGTACTTC.

The CDR3, as DNA: TGTGCCTGGAGTGTACTTATCAGGGGCCCGGAGACCCAGTACTTC. Protein: CAWSVLIRGPETQYF. V gene TRBV30 combines with J gene TRBJ2-5, with D tentatively TRBD1 (6 bases). This CDR3 region has 15 residues. Trimming shortened V by 0 bases and J by 5 bases, and 16 bases separated the two germline ends. CDR1 GTSNPN and CDR2 SVGIG come from the germline V gene (reference sequence).

This chain connects TRBV2 to TRBJ1-5; 8 bases are a match to TRBD1. V gave up 7 bases and J gave up 8 bases; unmatched junction bases: 13. Germline V gene data show CDR1 as SNHLY and CDR2 as FYNNEI. The CDR3 extends over 15 amino acids. The CDR3: CASTKRTGPREPQHF. As DNA, the CDR3 is TGTGCCAGCACTAAAAGGACAGGGCCTAGGGAGCCCCAGCATTTT. The full variable domain, completed using reference TRBV2 and TRBJ1-5, is EPEVTQTPSHQVTQMGQEVILRCVPISNHLYFYWYRQILGQKVEFLVSFYNNEISEKSEIFDDQFSVERPDGSNFTLKIRSTKLEDSAMYFCASTKRTGPREPQHFGDGTRLSIL.

The chain links TRBV5-1 to TRBJ2-1; D is uncertain. Germline loops: CDR1 SGHRS, CDR2 YFSETQ. There are 12 residues in the CDR3. Trimming took 0 bases from V and 6 from J, leaving 4 bases between them. CDR3 protein: CASSLASNEQFF. The CDR3 DNA follows: TGCGCCAGCAGCTTGGCCAGCAATGAGCAGTTCTTC.

The V call is TRBV4-1, the J call TRBJ1-3, with 8 bases that match TRBD1. CDR1 MGHRA and CDR2 YSYEKL come from the germline V gene. The V and J ends lost 6 bases and 2 bases, in that order; junction bases with no gene match: 9. This CDR3 contains 16 residues. The CDR3 loop reads CASSRPDRATGNTIYF. The CDR3 DNA is TGCGCCAGCAGTCGACCGGACAGGGCAACTGGAAACACCATATATTTT.

The rearrangement links TRBV10-2 to TRBJ1-3, with D perhaps TRBD1 (5 bases). The V gene lost 6 bases and the J gene lost 4 bases, with 13 bases spanning the gap. The germline V gene encodes CDR1 WSHSY and CDR2 SAAADI. This CDR3 has 14 residues. CDR3 residues: CASRDPGPGNTIYF. CDR3 in DNA: TGCGCCAGCAGGGATCCGGGACCCGGAAACACCATATATTTT.

The V call is TRBV15, the J call TRBJ1-1; D gene uncertain. V was clipped by 0 bases and J by 0 bases, with 8 bases between them. CDR3 length: 15 amino acids. Germline lookup yields CDR1 LNHNV and CDR2 YYDKDF (reference sequence). CDR3 in DNA: TGTGCCACCAGCAGAGATATACGGTTGAACACTGAAGCTTTCTTT. Protein sequence: CATSRDIRLNTEAFF.

The chain carries TRBV11-2 and TRBJ2-7; 7 bases agree with TRBD1. Germline CDR1 SGHAT, CDR2 FQNNGV. The CDR3 is made up of 15 amino acids. V lost 5 bases, J lost 2 bases, and 9 bases stayed unmatched. CDR3 DNA: TGTGCCAGCAGCCCGCAGACAGGGCCCGCCTACGAGCAGTACTTC. Translation gives CASSPQTGPAYEQYF.

The J gene is TRBJ1-1, the V gene TRBV21-1; the table's TRBD1 call for D was not verified on the DNA. TRBV21-1 is a pseudogene segment. This CDR3 spans 17 amino acids. The CDR3 spells CASSKAPPGRVWTEAFF. CDR3 coding DNA: TGTGCCAGCAGCAAAGCCCCCCCTGGCAGGGTATGGACTGAAGCTTTCTTT.

The rearrangement links TRBV19 to TRBJ2-3; D may be TRBD1 (5 bases). This CDR3 region has 14 residues. The V gene's germline CDR1 is LNHDA and CDR2 SQIVND (reference sequence). V was shortened by 1 base and J by 5 bases, with 10 bases between the two germline ends. CDR3 in DNA: TGTGCCAGTAGTATAGGGGGCGCGATAGATACGCAGTATTTT. Translated, it gives CASSIGGAIDTQYF. Looking up the rest from reference TRBV19 and TRBJ2-3 gives the full variable domain: DGGITQSPKYLFRKEGQNVTLSCEQNLNHDAMYWYRQDPGQGLRLIYYSQIVNDFQKGDIAEGYSVSREKKESFPLTVTSAQKNPTAFYLCASSIGGAIDTQYFGPGTRLTVL.